The clone carrying this T cell receptor beta chain was seen a handful of times. What it binds is unknown. A second PCR of about 7 to 12 cycles used a sample-barcoded 5' primer and a J-beta primer mix. TCRdb ran MiXCR on the 5' RACE reads and lists one entry per CDR3 protein. Among more than 600,000 distinct CDR3 sequences, roughly 25% were seen once, and the ten largest hold 9% to 9.5%. The sample comes from a study of blood T cells in healthy people across ages. The people who gave samples were healthy Caucasians from Russia, aged roughly 6 to 95. CDR1 and CDR2 (germline): LNHNV, YYDKDF (reference sequence). The junction had 3 bases not matched to a gene; V was cut back by 6 bases and J by 6 bases. The CDR3 is 13 residues long. Study-level points and caveats: Comparison with aged donors showed that long-lived donors had more naive CD4+ cells and higher diversity.

This same sample was also taken into another study, of T cells of mothers and their children. This second study notes: Extraction yielded RNA that went, in full, into cDNA synthesis at about 1.5 ug per 15 ul. The effect of thymic selection on TCR recombination output is similar between related and unrelated pairs.

Material: blood. This TCR was sampled from a boy aged 5-17 years in good health. V and J are TRBV15 and TRBJ1-4; TRBD1 aligns across 8 bases. CDR3 bases: TGTGCCACCAGGGACAGGGTGGATGAAAAACTGTTTTTT. Its translation is CATRDRVDEKLFF.